Below, one T cell receptor beta chain is given with its context. This entry belongs to a study of T cell changes during pregnancy in multiple sclerosis. The method was immunoSEQ multiplex PCR; TCRdb's version includes in-frame clones alone and lacks a portion of them. The table includes 35,000 to 45,000 clones, 85% to 90% detected once. The CDR3 contains 14 residues. Germline CDR1 is SGHAT and CDR2 is FQDESV (reference sequence). After removal of 5 bases from V and 7 bases from J, the junction contained 9 bases not matched to a gene. The sequenced sample was peripheral blood, obtained in the second trimester of pregnancy. The source of this sequence is a female donor in good health, enrolled as a control in a pregnancy study. The chain links TRBV11-1 to TRBJ1-1; 8 bases map to TRBD1. In DNA form, the CDR3 reads TGTGCCAGCAGCCCGAGACAGGGGTGGGATGAAGCTTTCTTT. This sequence encodes CASSPRQGWDEAFF.